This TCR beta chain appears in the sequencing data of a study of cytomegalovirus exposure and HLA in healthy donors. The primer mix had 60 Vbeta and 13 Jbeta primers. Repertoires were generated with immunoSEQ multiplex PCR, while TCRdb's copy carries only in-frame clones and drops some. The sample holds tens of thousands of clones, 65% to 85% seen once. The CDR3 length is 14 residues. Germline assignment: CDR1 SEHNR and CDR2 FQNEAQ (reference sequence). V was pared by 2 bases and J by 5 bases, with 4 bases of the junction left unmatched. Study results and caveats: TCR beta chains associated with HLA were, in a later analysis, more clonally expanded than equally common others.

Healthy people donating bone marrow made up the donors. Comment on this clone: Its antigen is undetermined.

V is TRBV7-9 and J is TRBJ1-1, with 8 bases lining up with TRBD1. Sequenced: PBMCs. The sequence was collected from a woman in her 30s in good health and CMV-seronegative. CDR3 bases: TGTGCCAGCAGCTTAACAGGGGGACGTACTGAAGCTTTCTTT. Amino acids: CASSLTGGRTEAFF.